This T cell receptor beta chain was retrieved from a study of blood T cell repertoires in COVID-19. For the study at large: Collection of acute and convalescent COVID-19 samples took place in the United States, Italy and Spain. Nucleic acid was either cDNA or gDNA, and it came from T cells, B-cell-depleted T cells, or PBMCs.

How the authors handled the data: Amplified reference gene primers provided the basis for estimating nucleated cell counts. Sequencing was performed with immunoSEQ multiplex PCR; in TCRdb, only in-frame clones are kept and a portion is missing. The V and J calls and the clone size are those of that table, but D and trimming were determined from the DNA. This sample carries 150,000 to 200,000 clones, roughly 80% of them seen once, and the ten largest clones take around 2.1%. Germline CDR1 reads SGHDN; CDR2 reads FVKESK. V shed 0 bases and J shed 0 bases, with 8 bases lying between them. The CDR3 is made up of 16 amino acids.

The source material was peripheral blood. The receptor comes from an elderly woman with acute or convalescent COVID-19. J is TRBJ2-2 and V is TRBV14; D remains ambiguous. CDR3 region: CASSQDRGPNTGELFF. The DNA for the CDR3 is TGTGCCAGCAGCCAAGATAGAGGCCCGAACACCGGGGAGCTGTTTTTT.